The 10 T cell receptor beta chains in this list originate from one sample, sequenced in a study of blood T cell repertoires in COVID-19. Assay: immunoSEQ multiplex PCR; the TCRdb copy retains only in-frame clones and omits some. The data hold under 300,000 clones, with more than 75% observed a single time. Sequencing was carried out using peripheral blood. The receptors come from a man at least 80 years old with acute or convalescent COVID-19.

This sequence joins TRBV27 and TRBJ1-6, with 9 bases lining up with TRBD1. With 6 bases clipped from V and 6 bases from J, the junction kept 6 bases outside the gene matches. The germline V gene encodes CDR1 MNHEY and CDR2 SMNVEV (reference sequence). This CDR3 comprises 15 residues. The chain's CDR3 is CASSTGGEVNSPLHF. CDR3 in DNA: TGTGCCAGCAGCACAGGGGGCGAAGTTAATTCACCCCTCCACTTT.

The rearrangement joins TRBV6-5 to TRBJ1-1; D call uncertain. The CDR3 has 13 residues. V lost 6 bases to trimming and J lost 0 bases, with 8 bases between them. CDR1 and CDR2 (germline): MNHEY, SVGAGI. The DNA of the CDR3 is TGTGCCAGCAGACTAGATATGAACACTGAAGCTTTCTTT. This translates into CASRLDMNTEAFF.

The chain employs TRBV19 and TRBJ1-2; D not certain. The CDR3 runs 16 residues. Per germline, CDR1 LNHDA and CDR2 SQIVND (reference sequence). The V end lost 3 bases, the J end lost 3 bases, and 17 bases lay between the germline ends. CDR3 in DNA: TGTGCCAGTAGTATGGTTAGGGAGCGCCGACACTATGGCTACACCTTC. Translation gives CASSMVRERRHYGYTF.

CDR3 loop: CASSLGGGYTDTQYF. The CDR3 DNA sequence: TGTGCCAGCAGCCTAGGTGGCGGGTACACAGATACGCAGTATTTT. The rearrangement joins TRBV7-6 to TRBJ2-3; D may be TRBD2 (5 bases). V was pared by 5 bases and J by 2 bases, with 14 bases between. CDR3 length: 15 residues. Germline values: CDR1 SGHVS, CDR2 FNYEAQ.

The chain has TRBV18 and TRBJ1-5; D remains ambiguous. The CDR3 extends over 14 amino acids. V shed 2 bases and J shed 3 bases, with 8 bases lying between them. Per germline, CDR1 KGHSH and CDR2 LQKENI. As DNA, the CDR3 is TGTGCCAGCTCACCAGGCAGTGACAATCAGCCCCAGCATTTT. This sequence encodes CASSPGSDNQPQHF.

The chain joins TRBV7-8 to TRBJ2-3, with 7 bases matching TRBD2. V trimming: 2 bases; J trimming: 0 bases; junction bases outside the gene matches: 5. The CDR3 covers 16 residues. CDR1 is SGHVS and CDR2 is FQNEAQ in the germline V gene. Written as DNA, the CDR3 is TGTGCCAGCAGCTTATGGGGGGGGAGTAGCACAGATACGCAGTATTTT. Translated: CASSLWGGSSTDTQYF.

The chain has TRBV28 and TRBJ1-2, with 8 bases matching TRBD1. The CDR3 covers 14 residues. Trimming took 7 bases from V and 6 from J; bases not matched to a gene: 10. From germline, CDR1 is MDHEN and CDR2 SYDVKM. CDR3 amino acids: CASIPPGQVHGYTF. CDR3 DNA: TGTGCCAGCATCCCCCCGGGACAGGTTCATGGCTACACCTTC.

This clone has more than one count but fewer than ten. J is TRBJ1-4 and V is TRBV4-2, with D uncertain. The CDR3 loop spans 11 amino acids. The V gene's germline CDR1 is LGHNA and CDR2 YNFKEQ. V was trimmed by 5 bases and J by 8 bases, leaving 6 bases between them. CDR3 amino acids: CASSSEEKLFF. CDR3 nucleotides: TGTGCCAGCAGCTCTGAGGAAAAACTGTTTTTT.

The chain has TRBV3-1 (or the pseudogene TRBV3-2) and TRBJ1-3; D perhaps matches TRBD1 (5 bases). This CDR3 is built from 16 residues. CDR1 is LGHDT, CDR2 YNNKEL, per germline (reference sequence). V was clipped by 4 bases and J by 0 bases, with 13 bases between them. Here the CDR3 reads CASSPSGGVSGNTIYF. CDR3 nucleotides: TGTGCCAGCAGCCCTTCGGGGGGGGTCTCTGGAAACACCATATATTTT.

The chain employs TRBV4-2 and TRBJ2-5; 8 bases fit TRBD1. The CDR3 spans 17 residues. Per germline, CDR1 LGHNA and CDR2 YNFKEQ. V lost 4 bases, J lost 5 bases, and 15 bases stayed unmatched. The CDR3 DNA is TGTGCCAGCAGCCGGACCGCCCAGGGGGCGCCGATGGAGACCCAGTACTTC. It codes for CASSRTAQGAPMETQYF.